What follows are 26 T cell receptor beta chains derived from one specimen sequenced in a study of cytomegalovirus exposure and HLA in healthy donors (dated by TCRdb to about 2017). The library came from the immunoSEQ multiplex PCR assay. For the multiplex PCR, a mixture combining 60 forward primers for TCR Vbeta segments and 13 reverse primers for TCR Jbeta segments was used. Held by TCRdb, this immuneACCESS table contains in-frame sequences only and omits some clones. Under half of the omission traces to an unresolved V gene where checked; the cause of the rest is unknown. The sample includes around 130,000 clones, with about two thirds observed a single time. The top ten clonotypes cover about 3% of the sample. The sample was PBMCs. Receptors were obtained from a human donor in good health.

The CDR3 DNA is TGTGCCAGCAGTTTGTTTAGCGTGGGGTACACTGAAGCTTTCTTT. It is translated as CASSLFSVGYTEAFF. J is TRBJ1-1 and V is TRBV27; unclear D gene. With 3 bases removed from V and 3 bases from J, the gap between germline ends came to 14 bases. Germline CDR1 reads MNHEY; CDR2 reads SMNVEV (reference sequence). CDR3 length: 15 residues.

The V gene is TRBV19, the J gene TRBJ1-4; possible D gene TRBD1, 5 bases. The germline V and J ends were trimmed by 6 bases and 1 base, with 15 bases remaining between them. The CDR3 runs to 16 residues. CDR1 and CDR2 (germline): LNHDA, SQIVND (reference sequence). The CDR3 DNA sequence: TGTGCCAGTAGGCGGGGGTGGGGGAAAACTAATGAAAAACTGTTTTTT. Residues: CASRRGWGKTNEKLFF.

The chain joins TRBV7-9 to TRBJ2-1; D is uncertain. Deletions cut 3 bases from V and 4 bases from J, with 10 bases between. There are 14 residues in the CDR3. Germline CDR1 and CDR2: SEHNR and FQNEAQ (reference sequence). CDR3 bases: TGTGCCAGCAGCTTGAGGTCAATATACAATGAGCAGTTCTTC. Its protein is CASSLRSIYNEQFF.

The chain couples TRBV5-6 to TRBJ2-7, with D possibly TRBD2 on 5 matching bases. Trimming stripped 0 bases from V and 0 bases from J, with 13 bases between. The CDR3 runs to 16 residues. Germline V lookup: CDR1 SGHDT, CDR2 YYEEEE. CDR3 protein: CASSLVGAESSYEQYF. The DNA of the CDR3 is TGTGCCAGCAGCTTGGTGGGAGCGGAAAGCTCCTACGAGCAGTACTTC.

This clone was recorded at least ten times. The J gene is TRBJ2-2, the V gene TRBV13; 12 nucleotides line up with TRBD1. Germline loops: CDR1 PRHDT, CDR2 FYEKMQ (reference sequence). CDR3 length equals 16 residues. V gave up 5 bases and J gave up 7 bases; unmatched junction bases: 8. CDR3 residues: CASSRGTGGRSGELFF. The CDR3 DNA is TGTGCCAGCAGCCGCGGGACAGGGGGCCGGAGCGGGGAGCTGTTTTTT.

This chain links TRBV11-1 with TRBJ2-3; 8 bases agree with TRBD1. This CDR3 spans 16 amino acids. Trimming cost V 3 bases and J 5 bases; bases outside gene matches: 10. The germline V gene has CDR1 SGHAT and CDR2 FQDESV (reference sequence). CDR3 in DNA: TGTGCCAGCAGCTTTCGCCGGACAGGGCTTGTAGATACGCAGTATTTT. Encoded protein: CASSFRRTGLVDTQYF.

The CDR3 reads CASSKCGNRELSGLYYEQYF. The DNA of the CDR3 is TGTGCCAGCAGCAAATGTGGTAACAGGGAATTATCCGGCCTCTACTACGAGCAGTACTTC. V and J are TRBV21-1 and TRBJ2-7; the DNA was not compared with TRBD1, the D call given in the table. TRBV21-1 is noted as a pseudogene. CDR3 length: 20 amino acids.

The chain combines TRBV2 with TRBJ1-3; D remains ambiguous. Deletions cut 8 bases from V and 6 bases from J, with 14 bases between. This CDR3 is 13 amino acids long. The germline V gene encodes CDR1 SNHLY and CDR2 FYNNEI. The chain's CDR3 is CASVEAGLNTIYF. The DNA of the CDR3 is TGTGCCAGCGTCGAGGCCGGTTTAAACACCATATATTTT.

The genes are TRBV15 and TRBJ2-5; the D is unclear. Trimming cost V 0 bases and J 5 bases, with 10 bases left between them. There are 14 residues in the CDR3. In germline, CDR1 is LNHNV, CDR2 YYDKDF (reference sequence). CDR3 nucleotides: TGTGCCACCAGCAGAGATCAGGCGTCGGAGACCCAGTACTTC. Translation gives CATSRDQASETQYF.

This clone was seen a few times. J is TRBJ2-5 and V is TRBV7-2; 8 bases fit TRBD2. The CDR3 is 16 amino acids. After removal of 3 bases from V and 2 bases from J, the junction contained 8 bases not matched to a gene. Germline assignment: CDR1 SGHTA and CDR2 FQGNSA. CDR3 region: CASSLKSLAGQETQYF. The CDR3 nucleotides read TGTGCCAGCAGCTTGAAAAGCCTAGCGGGTCAAGAGACCCAGTACTTC. Full variable domain (rest looked up from reference TRBV7-2 and TRBJ2-5): GAGVSQSPSNKVTEKGKDVELRCDPISGHTALYWYRQSLGQGLEFLIYFQGNSAPDKSGLPSDRFSAERTGGSVSTLTIQRTQQEDSAVYLCASSLKSLAGQETQYFGPGTRLLVL.

The chain uses TRBV29-1 and TRBJ1-1; D uncertain. This CDR3 has 10 residues. The germline V gene has CDR1 SQVTM and CDR2 ANQGSEA. Trimming left V 7 bases short and J 8 bases short, with 11 bases between. In nucleotides, the CDR3 is TGCAGCGCCCGCGTGTCGGAAGCTTTCTTT. Protein product: CSARVSEAFF.

This clone was seen a few times. This chain connects TRBV7-3 to TRBJ1-1; possible D gene TRBD1, 5 bases. The germline gives CDR1 SGHTA, CDR2 FQGTGA. This CDR3 is built from 15 residues. V was cut by 5 bases and J by 0 bases, with 13 bases left in between. The CDR3 sequence: CASSLETEMNTEAFF. CDR3 DNA sequence: TGTGCCAGCAGCCTGGAGACAGAAATGAACACTGAAGCTTTCTTT.

This clone has more than one count but fewer than ten. The rearrangement links TRBV5-4 to TRBJ2-3; D not resolved. The CDR3 is made up of 13 amino acids. Trimming shortened V by 6 bases and J by 6 bases, and 14 bases separated the two germline ends. Germline loops: CDR1 SGHNT, CDR2 YYREEE (reference sequence). CDR3 nucleotides: TGTGCCAGCATGGTTCAAGCCGGGGATACGCAGTATTTT. Encoded protein: CASMVQAGDTQYF.

This clone was seen a few times. This chain joins TRBV9 and TRBJ1-3; a possible D gene is TRBD1 (5 bases). There are 14 residues in the CDR3. Germline values: CDR1 SGDLS, CDR2 YYNGEE. Trimming removed 2 bases from V and 5 bases from J, with 11 bases in between. The DNA for the CDR3 is TGTGCCAGCAGCGTTACAGGAGACCGAAACACCATATATTTT. Encoded protein: CASSVTGDRNTIYF.

Note on this clone: One end of the junction varies from germline; a read error may be responsible. This chain links TRBV7-9 with TRBJ2-1; 11 bases are a match to TRBD2. The CDR3 is made up of 18 amino acids. Per germline, CDR1 SEHNR and CDR2 FQNEAQ (reference sequence). The CDR3 nucleotides are TGTTCCAGCGCTCCCCTAGCGGGAGGAGCAGGTCTGTACAATGAGCAGTTCTTC. This codes for CSSAPLAGGAGLYNEQFF.

This chain uses TRBV7-2 with TRBJ2-5; the match to TRBD2 covers 14 bases. J lost 4 bases, V lost 5 bases, and 6 bases had no gene match. Germline V lookup: CDR1 SGHTA, CDR2 FQGNSA. This CDR3 comprises 16 residues. The CDR3 sequence is CASSQRLAGGGETQYF. In DNA, the CDR3 is TGTGCCAGCAGCCAGAGACTAGCGGGGGGGGGAGAGACCCAGTACTTC.

The chain employs TRBV7-2 and TRBJ2-5; TRBD2 aligns across 7 bases. The CDR3 sequence is 16 residues long. The ends lost 5 bases at V and 5 bases at J; junction bases unmatched: 14. From germline, CDR1 is SGHTA and CDR2 FQGNSA. CDR3 loop: CASSRSFGLGGETQYF. Here the CDR3 DNA reads TGTGCCAGCAGCAGGAGCTTCGGACTAGGCGGGGAGACCCAGTACTTC.

This chain connects TRBV5-1 to TRBJ2-1; 12 bases are shared with TRBD2. CDR1 is SGHRS and CDR2 is YFSETQ in the germline V gene. Losses at the gene ends were 5 bases for V and 7 bases for J; bases not matched to a gene: 7. The CDR3 runs 15 residues. The CDR3 here is CASSSGTSGLNEQFF. The CDR3 DNA sequence: TGCGCCAGCAGTTCCGGGACTAGCGGGCTTAATGAGCAGTTCTTC.

In its sample, this clone was seen once. CDR3 nucleotides: TGTGCCAGCAATACAGGGGGCTGGGAGCAGTACTTC. Its translation: CASNTGGWEQYF. The chain joins TRBV5-8 to TRBJ2-5; TRBD1 matches 9 bases. CDR3 size: 12 residues. The germline V gene encodes CDR1 SGHTS and CDR2 YDEGEE. The V segment lost 6 bases and the J segment 11 bases; nucleotides outside the gene matches: 8.

The chain couples TRBV7-2 to TRBJ2-7, with D possibly TRBD2 on 7 matching bases. V was cut by 2 bases and J by 3 bases, with 23 bases left in between. In germline, CDR1 is SGHTA, CDR2 FQGNSA. The CDR3 is 18 amino acids. In DNA form, the CDR3 reads TGTGCCAGCAGCTTATATCGGTCGAGGGGGAGGGGTCACTACGAGCAGTACTTC. Translated, it gives CASSLYRSRGRGHYEQYF.

This clone was seen more than once but under ten times. The chain uses TRBV9 and TRBJ1-1; D is unresolved. The germline gives CDR1 SGDLS, CDR2 YYNGEE. This CDR3 spans 13 amino acids. Trimming removed 4 bases at V and 4 bases at J, with 11 bases between. In nucleotides, the CDR3 is TGTGCCAGCAGCTCGGTATCCCCCACTGAAGCTTTCTTT. Translation: CASSSVSPTEAFF.

The chain carries TRBV15 and TRBJ2-1; 8 bases match TRBD2. J gave up 7 bases and V 2 bases, and 7 bases lay outside the gene matches. CDR1 and CDR2 (germline): LNHNV, YYDKDF (reference sequence). This CDR3 contains 15 residues. The CDR3 DNA is TGTGCCACCAGCAGACGGGGGGGCCCGGGTAATGAGCAGTTCTTC. Encoded protein: CATSRRGGPGNEQFF.

The chain is built from TRBV7-3 and TRBJ2-3; D is uncertain. The CDR3 length is 14 residues. Germline lookup yields CDR1 SGHTA and CDR2 FQGTGA. The V and J ends lost 1 base and 3 bases respectively, with 8 bases between them. The CDR3 region has the DNA TGTGCCAGCAGCTTAAGTTCTTATACAGATACGCAGTATTTT. Translating it yields CASSLSSYTDTQYF.

This clone was picked up a small number of times. The chain carries TRBV30 and TRBJ2-7; TRBD2 aligns across 7 bases. There are 14 residues in the CDR3. Looked up from germline, CDR1 is GTSNPN and CDR2 is SVGIG (reference sequence). V was pared by 3 bases and J by 5 bases, with 10 bases of the junction left unmatched. CDR3 amino acids: CAWRGPGGGNEQYF. The CDR3 DNA reads as TGTGCCTGGAGAGGTCCGGGAGGAGGCAACGAGCAGTACTTC.

The CDR3 is CASSLASPEQFF. The CDR3 coding sequence is TGTGCCAGCAGCTTAGCGTCCCCTGAGCAGTTCTTC. The chain uses TRBV11-2 and TRBJ2-1, with D hard to call. Germline V gives CDR1 SGHAT, CDR2 FQNNGV. The V gene lost 1 base and the J gene lost 9 bases, with 7 bases spanning the gap. The CDR3 loop spans 12 amino acids.

This rearrangement joins TRBV7-8 to TRBJ1-1; possibly TRBD1 for D (5 bases). V was trimmed by 5 bases and J by 8 bases, leaving 24 bases between them. The CDR3 extends over 16 amino acids. Germline values: CDR1 SGHVS, CDR2 FQNEAQ. The CDR3 nucleotides read TGTGCCAGCAGCCCAAGCATACGGGGGGGGAGTATGGAAGCTTTCTTT. Protein: CASSPSIRGGSMEAFF.